The 19 T cell receptor beta chains below were found in one sample sequenced in a study of tumor and adjacent non-tumor tissue in lung cancer. A modified ARM-PCR protocol with three rounds of nested PCR amplified TCRbeta. TCRdb itself ran the multiplex PCR reads through MiXCR, one entry per CDR3 protein. The sample records 120,000 or so distinct CDR3 sequences, approximately 71% being singletons. The template was RNA from unsorted bulk tissue. Sequencing input: lung tumor tissue. The origin of the receptors is a man between 25 and 39 years old with non-small cell lung cancer.

About this clonotype: This may be a read error, as it is one base from a much larger clone. The rearrangement links TRBV6-6 to TRBJ1-4; 7 bases line up with TRBD1. This CDR3 spans 14 amino acids. Germline V lookup: CDR1 MNHNY, CDR2 SVGAGI (reference sequence). V shed 6 bases, J shed 8 bases, and the junction held 9 bases outside the gene matches. For the CDR3, the DNA is TGTGCCAGCAGCTACAGTGACAGGGACGAAAAACTGTTTTTT. The encoded protein is CASSYSDRDEKLFF.

In its sample, this clonotype was seen many times. V usage is TRBV12-3 or TRBV12-4 and J usage is TRBJ2-5; 7 bases align to TRBD2. V lost 6 bases, J lost 3 bases, and 7 bases stayed unmatched. The CDR3 covers 14 residues. The CDR3 bases are TGTGCCAGCAGCGATCTAGCGGACAAAGAGACCCAGTACTTC. Protein sequence: CASSDLADKETQYF.

As to this clonotype: No conserved phenylalanine or tryptophan ends this CDR3, so it is likely a read error. It is unclear where the CDR3 begins or ends on the DNA, so no DNA is shown, and the CDR3 is as TCRdb lists it. The J gene is TRBJ1-2, the V gene TRBV5-4; the tabulated D call, TRBD1, remains unverified against the DNA. Inclusive of both ends, the CDR3 amounts to 13 amino acids. Germline V CDR1 and CDR2: SGHNT, YYREEE (reference sequence). CDR3 sequence: CASSFVQGGSYTL.

Comment on this clonotype: A junction boundary mismatches the germline segment, possibly from a read error. V and J are TRBV20-1 and TRBJ1-1; D perhaps matches TRBD1 (6 bases). Germline V lookup: CDR1 DFQATT, CDR2 SNEGSKA (reference sequence). CDR3 size: 12 residues. CDR3 region: CSASYWDTETFF. CDR3 coding DNA: TGCAGTGCTAGTTACTGGGACACTGAAACTTTCTTT.

The J gene is TRBJ2-5, the V gene TRBV14; 14 nucleotides align to TRBD2. Trimming at V came to 5 bases and at J to 5 bases, leaving 4 bases not matched to a gene. The V gene's germline CDR1 is SGHDN and CDR2 FVKESK. CDR3 length: 15 amino acids. In DNA, the CDR3 is TGTGCCAGCAGCTCCTGGACTAGCGGGAGGGAGACCCAGTACTTC. Translating gives CASSSWTSGRETQYF.

Of note for this clonotype: A much larger clone is a single base away; this may be a read error. The CDR3 carries no conserved terminal phenylalanine or tryptophan, so it likely arises from a read error. This chain connects TRBV12-3 or TRBV12-4 to TRBJ2-4; TRBD2 matches at 7 bases. The V gene end was trimmed by 4 bases and the J gene end by 6 bases; junction bases not matched to a gene: 9. The CDR3 spans 15 residues. This CDR3 is CASSWGGADGNIQYV. CDR3 coding DNA: TGTGCCAGCAGTTGGGGGGGAGCGGACGGAAACATTCAGTACGTC.

Ten or more counts support this clonotype. The rearrangement joins TRBV5-6 to TRBJ2-7, with D maybe TRBD2 (5 bases). Germline values: CDR1 SGHDT, CDR2 YYEEEE. The CDR3 runs 13 residues. Trimming took 4 bases from V and 7 from J, leaving 15 bases between them. The CDR3 bases are TGTGCCAGCAGCCTCGGACGGACGGGGGAGCAGTACTTC. This gives the protein CASSLGRTGEQYF. Full variable domain (remainder filled in from reference TRBV5-6 and TRBJ2-7): DAGVTQSPTHLIKTRGQQVTLRCSPKSGHDTVSWYQQALGQGPQFIFQYYEEEERQRGNFPDRFSGHQFPNYSSELNVNALLLGDSALYLCASSLGRTGEQYFGPGTRLTVT.

Comment on this clonotype: A much larger clone sits a single nucleotide away, making a read error possible. The chain has TRBV11-2 and TRBJ2-1; D is perhaps TRBD1 or TRBD2 (7 bases each). Germline CDR1 and CDR2: SGHAT and FQNNGV. This CDR3 region has 14 residues. The CDR3 sequence: CASQGEGYYIEQFF. The CDR3 region has the DNA TGTGCCAGCCAGGGGGAGGGGTACTACATTGAGCAGTTCTTC.

This clonotype was detected a few times. The chain joins TRBV6-2 or TRBV6-3 to TRBJ2-3; 7 bases agree with TRBD1. The germline V gene has CDR1 MNHEY and CDR2 SVGEGT. After removal of 6 bases from V and 4 bases from J, the junction contained 10 bases not matched to a gene. The CDR3 is 15 amino acids. CDR3 sequence reads: CASRETGVAADTQYF. CDR3 in DNA: TGTGCCAGCAGAGAAACAGGGGTGGCGGCAGATACGCAGTATTTT.

Turning to this clonotype: A much larger clone is a single base away; this may be a read error. This sequence joins TRBV10-3 and TRBJ1-2, with a weak D call TRBD1 (5 bases). Per germline, CDR1 ENHRY and CDR2 SYGVKD. This CDR3 contains 14 residues. The CDR3 DNA reads as TGTGCCATCAGAGCGGCAGGGATTAACTATTGCTACACCTTC. Encoded protein: CAIRAAGINYCYTF.

In its sample, this clonotype was seen many times. The V gene is TRBV12-3 or TRBV12-4, the J gene TRBJ2-5; 8 nucleotides align to TRBD2. V lost 1 base, J lost 3 bases, and 4 bases stayed unmatched. The CDR3 has 15 amino acids. The CDR3 DNA sequence: TGTGCCAGCAGTTTAGGGCTAGCGGGTAAAGAGACCCAGTACTTC. It is translated as CASSLGLAGKETQYF.

Concerning this clonotype: This clone may be a read error of a much larger clone one base away. The chain uses TRBV4-1 and TRBJ2-7; 9 bases match TRBD1. Germline CDR1 and CDR2: MGHRA and YSYEKL. J was trimmed by 3 bases and V by 3 bases; bases with no gene match: 6. This CDR3 spans 15 amino acids. This chain's CDR3 is CASSHSLTGGYEQYF. The CDR3 region has the DNA TGCGCCAGCAGCCATTCACTGACAGGGGGCTACGAGCAGTACTTC.

Note on this clonotype: A much larger clonotype is one base distant, so this may be a read error. This chain's CDR3 is CASKPSGLSSYEQYF. Here the CDR3 DNA reads TGTGCCAGCAAGCCCTCGGGCTTGAGCTCCTACGAGCAGTACTTC. V is TRBV12-3 or TRBV12-4 and J is TRBJ2-7; no firm D call. This CDR3 is 15 amino acids long. Trimming took off 7 bases at V and 0 bases at J, with 16 bases between the two ends.

Points on this clonotype: A read error may produce the germline difference seen at one junction end. The chain combines TRBV11-3 with TRBJ1-2; possible D gene TRBD1, 5 bases. This CDR3 has 14 residues. Germline CDR1 SGHNT, CDR2 YENEEA. The CDR3 sequence: CASSARQTNYGYTF. The CDR3 nucleotides read TGTGCTAGCAGCGCGAGACAGACGAACTATGGCTACACCTTC.

A note on this clonotype: One end of the junction does not line up with germline, which may come from a read error. The V and J genes are TRBV12-3 or TRBV12-4 and TRBJ1-1, with D unclear. The CDR3 runs to 12 residues. The CDR3 sequence: CTSSKGNTEAFF. DNA for the CDR3: TGTACCAGCAGCAAGGGTAACACTGAAGCTTTCTTT.

This chain links TRBV13 with TRBJ2-7; D is unresolved. Trimming stripped 2 bases from V and 2 bases from J, with 13 bases between. The CDR3 contains 15 residues. Looked up from germline, CDR1 is PRHDT and CDR2 is FYEKMQ (reference sequence). Here the CDR3 reads CASSLKAEIAYEQYF. The CDR3 DNA reads as TGTGCCAGCAGCTTAAAGGCAGAGATTGCCTACGAGCAGTACTTC.

Of note for this clonotype: A much larger clone lies one base from this, so it may be a read error. The chain recombines TRBV4-3 with TRBJ1-6; 9 bases line up with TRBD1. The CDR3 runs 14 residues. In germline, CDR1 is LGHNA, CDR2 YSLEER. The CDR3 DNA reads TGCGCCATCAGCCAACAGGGGGCGGGTAGGCCCCTCCACTTT. It yields the protein CAISQQGAGRPLHF.

About this clonotype itself: Mismatch with germline at one junction end may stem from a read error. The chain joins TRBV5-1 to TRBJ2-5; 14 bases map to TRBD2. Per the germline V gene, CDR1 is SGHRS and CDR2 is YFSETQ. This CDR3 region has 17 residues. DNA of the CDR3: TGCACCAGCAGCAGCCAGACCCGGACTAGCGGGAGGGAGACCCAGTACTTC. It yields the protein CTSSSQTRTSGRETQYF. The full variable domain, its missing parts supplied by reference TRBV5-1 and TRBJ2-5, is KAGVTQTPRYLIKTRGQQVTLSCSPISGHRSVSWYQQTPGQGLQFLFEYFSETQRNKGNFPGRFSGRQFSNSRSEMNVSTLELGDSALYLCTSSSQTRTSGRETQYFGPGTRLLVL.

To note about this clonotype: A clone one base away is much larger, so this may be a read error. The rearrangement joins TRBV6-6 to TRBJ1-5; the match to TRBD1 covers 9 bases. The V and J ends lost 7 bases and 0 bases, in that order; junction bases with no gene match: 16. CDR1 and CDR2 from the germline V gene are MNHNY and SVGAGI (reference sequence). This CDR3 spans 19 amino acids. The CDR3 sequence is CASNHPGQGFGDSNQPQHF. The CDR3 region has the DNA TGTGCCAGCAACCACCCGGGACAGGGTTTCGGGGATAGCAATCAGCCCCAGCATTTT.